These 16 T cell receptor beta chains share one sample of origin, sequenced in a study of cytomegalovirus exposure and HLA in healthy donors. The PCR employed 60 Vbeta primers together with 13 Jbeta primers. The assay was immunoSEQ multiplex PCR, and TCRdb's table has in-frame clones only and misses some. Seen here are fewer than 35,000 clones, about 87% observed once, and the top ten hold 2.5% to 3%. Sequences were obtained from PBMCs. The receptors stem from a boy younger than 18 in good health and CMV-seronegative.

V usage is TRBV18 and J usage is TRBJ1-4; 8 bases agree with TRBD1. This CDR3 has 14 residues. Germline assignment: CDR1 KGHSH and CDR2 LQKENI. V shed 3 bases, J shed 6 bases, and the junction held 3 bases outside the gene matches. The CDR3, as DNA: TGTGCCAGCTCACCGGGGACAGGTGATGAAAAACTGTTTTTT. Its protein product is CASSPGTGDEKLFF.

The CDR3 DNA follows: TGTGCCATCAATTCCGGGACAGAAGACTATGGCTACACCTTC. This translates into CAINSGTEDYGYTF. The chain couples TRBV10-3 to TRBJ1-2; 7 bases fit TRBD1. The V segment lost 7 bases and the J segment 3 bases; nucleotides outside the gene matches: 8. This CDR3 contains 14 residues. Germline V gene sequence: CDR1 ENHRY, CDR2 SYGVKD.

Only a few counts were recorded for this clone. The chain combines TRBV18 with TRBJ2-7; TRBD2 is a possible D gene (5 bases). With 2 bases removed from V and 3 bases from J, the gap between germline ends came to 14 bases. Germline CDR1 and CDR2: KGHSH and LQKENI. The CDR3 is 15 amino acids. The CDR3 coding sequence is TGTGCCAGCTCACCAAACGGGATCATGATCTACGAGCAGTACTTC. Protein sequence: CASSPNGIMIYEQYF. Supplemented by reference TRBV18 and TRBJ2-7, the full variable domain reads NAGVMQNPRHLVRRRGQEARLRCSPMKGHSHVYWYRQLPEEGLKFMVYLQKENIIDESGMPKERFSAEFPKEGPSILRIQQVVRGDSAAYFCASSPNGIMIYEQYFGPGTRLTVT.

As regards this clone: The sample contains more than one DNA sequence encoding this CDR3. The CDR3 reads CASSEVPTSPGETQYF. In DNA, the CDR3 is TGTGCCAGCAGTGAGGTCCCCACTAGCCCAGGGGAGACCCAGTACTTC. V and J are TRBV2 and TRBJ2-5; TRBD2 might be the D (6 bases). V lost 3 bases to trimming and J lost 5 bases, with 19 bases between them. This CDR3 is built from 16 residues. Looked up from germline, CDR1 is SNHLY and CDR2 is FYNNEI.

This sequence joins TRBV9 and TRBJ1-2; D gene uncertain. V lost 0 bases and J lost 8, with 11 bases in between. Germline-derived CDR1 and CDR2 are SGDLS and YYNGEE. The CDR3 loop spans 13 amino acids. The CDR3 DNA follows: TGTGCCAGCAGCGTAGAAGACAATCGGGGCTACACCTTC. Its translation is CASSVEDNRGYTF.

The genes are TRBV13 and TRBJ2-7, with 10 nucleotides matching TRBD2. This CDR3 is 16 amino acids long. J was trimmed by 0 bases and V by 4 bases; bases with no gene match: 6. The germline V gene has CDR1 PRHDT and CDR2 FYEKMQ (reference sequence). The CDR3 DNA is TGTGCCAGCAGCTACCTTAGCGGGGGGAGCTCCTACGAGCAGTACTTC. This codes for CASSYLSGGSSYEQYF. Looking up the rest from reference TRBV13 and TRBJ2-7 gives the full variable domain: AAGVIQSPRHLIKEKRETATLKCYPIPRHDTVYWYQQGPGQDPQFLISFYEKMQSDKGSIPDRFSAQQFSDYHSELNMSSLELGDSALYFCASSYLSGGSSYEQYFGPGTRLTVT.

The genes are TRBV15 and TRBJ1-6; TRBD1 is a possible D gene (6 bases). Germline values: CDR1 LNHNV, CDR2 YYDKDF (reference sequence). The ends were cut back, 3 bases at V and 6 bases at J, with 9 bases in the middle. This CDR3 comprises 14 residues. The CDR3 here is CATSRTGVNSPLHF. CDR3 coding DNA: TGTGCCACCAGCAGGACAGGAGTTAATTCACCCCTCCACTTT.

This rearrangement joins TRBV28 to TRBJ2-5; 7 bases match TRBD1. The J call may be in error: the DNA end matches TRBJ2-7 better. Germline V gene data show CDR1 as MDHEN and CDR2 as SYDVKM. This CDR3 has 15 amino acids. The CDR3 nucleotides read TGTGCCAGCAGTTTATCGACAGGGTTCTCCTACGAGCAGTACTTC. As protein: CASSLSTGFSYEQYF.

The V and J genes are TRBV7-8 and TRBJ2-3; 12 bases are shared with TRBD2. This CDR3 contains 16 residues. V dropped 5 bases and J dropped 4; count of bases not matched to a gene: 7. CDR1 is SGHVS and CDR2 is FQNEAQ in the germline V gene. CDR3 in DNA: TGTGCCAGCAGCCAGCCTAGCGGGGGGGCTTCAGATACGCAGTATTTT. Amino acid sequence: CASSQPSGGASDTQYF.

The rearrangement links TRBV7-9 to TRBJ2-7; 9 nucleotides match TRBD1. J was trimmed by 6 bases and V by 0 bases; bases with no gene match: 6. Germline V CDR1 and CDR2: SEHNR, FQNEAQ (reference sequence). CDR3 length: 15 residues. The DNA of the CDR3 is TGTGCCAGCAGCTTAGCGTACAGGGGGCCGGCCGAGCAGTACTTC. Encoded protein: CASSLAYRGPAEQYF.

The chain employs TRBV7-9 and TRBJ1-4; 8 bases are shared with TRBD1. CDR1 and CDR2 from the germline V gene are SEHNR and FQNEAQ (reference sequence). After removal of 5 bases from V and 0 bases from J, the junction contained 14 bases not matched to a gene. The CDR3 runs 19 residues. The DNA for the CDR3 is TGTGCCAGCAGCCCTCAAATCGGGGCAGGGGGCTCAACTAATGAAAAACTGTTTTTT. This translates into CASSPQIGAGGSTNEKLFF.

The chain links TRBV28 to TRBJ2-1, with D possibly TRBD1 on 6 matching bases. CDR1 is MDHEN, CDR2 SYDVKM, per germline. Trimming left V 5 bases short and J 0 bases short, with 17 bases between. The CDR3 extends over 17 amino acids. This CDR3 reads CASSTWGHFTSYNEQFF. The CDR3 bases are TGTGCCAGCAGTACCTGGGGACATTTTACCTCCTACAATGAGCAGTTCTTC.

This sequence joins TRBV6-1 and TRBJ2-3; D perhaps matches TRBD2 (6 bases). Germline CDR1 MNHNS, CDR2 SASEGT. The CDR3 extends over 16 amino acids. Trimming removed 4 bases at V and 0 bases at J, with 14 bases between. The CDR3 DNA follows: TGTGCCAGCAGTGTCAGGGACTTGTCTAGCACAGATACGCAGTATTTT. Protein: CASSVRDLSSTDTQYF.

The rearrangement uses TRBV29-1 and TRBJ2-3; tentatively, D is TRBD2 (5 bases). CDR1 and CDR2 (germline): SQVTM, ANQGSEA. The germline V and J ends were trimmed by 8 bases and 2 bases, with 11 bases remaining between them. This CDR3 has 12 residues. Written as DNA, the CDR3 is TGCAGCTATCGGGGAAACACAGATACGCAGTATTTT. Translated, it gives CSYRGNTDTQYF.

This sequence joins TRBV14 and TRBJ1-1; D remains ambiguous. Trimming pared 4 bases from V and 0 bases from J, leaving 12 bases between. CDR3 size: 15 residues. The germline V gene encodes CDR1 SGHDN and CDR2 FVKESK. The CDR3 DNA follows: TGTGCCAGCAGCCCCCTGTACGGGATGAACACTGAAGCTTTCTTT. This gives the protein CASSPLYGMNTEAFF.

This clone was detected only once. The V gene is TRBV5-6, the J gene TRBJ1-4; TRBD1 aligns across 7 bases. The CDR3 sequence is 13 residues long. Germline V gives CDR1 SGHDT, CDR2 YYEEEE. With 3 bases clipped from V and 7 bases from J, the junction kept 3 bases outside the gene matches. For the CDR3, the DNA is TGTGCCAGCAGCTCAGACAGGGTTGAAAAACTGTTTTTT. Its protein is CASSSDRVEKLFF.